This T cell receptor (beta chain) was documented in a study of blood T cell repertoires in COVID-19. Germline V lookup: CDR1 ENHRY, CDR2 SYGVKD. The CDR3 loop spans 14 amino acids. Trimming left V 2 bases short and J 4 bases short, with 9 bases between. The repertoire was sequenced with immunoSEQ multiplex PCR; TCRdb's copy has only in-frame clones and lacks some. The sample has 200,000 to 250,000 clones, just over 85% seen once. The origin of this receptor is a woman aged 40-49 years with acute COVID-19. The source material was PBMCs or T cells enriched from blood (not recorded which). The V and J genes are TRBV10-3 and TRBJ1-5; weak D call: TRBD1 (6 bases). In DNA, the CDR3 is TGTGCCATCAGTGAGGGGACAAGAAATCAGCCCCAGCATTTT. Translated: CAISEGTRNQPQHF.